Detailed here is one T cell receptor (beta chain). This receptor's antigen is unknown. No base quality values were provided; no much bigger clone lies one nucleotide off. The method was 5' RACE. The listed sequencing device is Illumina HiSeq 2000. A universal primer binding site was added through template switching, and the final cDNA carried a unique molecular identifier so that TCR cDNA molecules could be counted accurately. Specific primers in the conserved constant-segment region were used to synthesize first-strand cDNA for TCR alpha and beta chains. To control for contamination, every cDNA library carried two barcodes: a SMART-Mk sample barcode plus Illumina barcodes. TruSeq adapter sequences along with Illumina sample barcodes were introduced in two successive PCR steps. TCR alpha and beta cDNA libraries were sequenced on the Illumina HiSeq platform with custom primers. Per the authors' processing: Raw reads were processed with MiGEC to extract unique molecular identifiers, and MiXCR was used to determine CDR3 positions. For each individual, recombination models were inferred using an EM algorithm with the repgenHMM and IGoR tools. The analysis of shared clonotypes was done with the tcR package in R, with sharing normalized by the product of cloneset sizes. Out-of-frame nonproductive sequences were analyzed to study raw recombination free of thymic and clonal selection effects. Clones were called with MiXCR by TCRdb after fastp trimmed the public reads at Q25, and only in-frame beta chains were retained. Each entry merges the rows of one CDR3 protein and shows their most common DNA and genes. TCRdb's processing, not the study's, gives the V and J calls here. This sample has around 490,000 distinct CDR3 sequences in its table, and around 24% of those were observed once. Approximately 0.52% of the sample is taken by the ten largest.

Only healthy Caucasian donors were included. Three pairs of female monozygotic twins, all aged roughly 18 to 29 years, were included in the twin cohort. CD4+ and CD8+ T cell populations were isolated with positive isolation kits from Invitrogen. The data belong to a study of identical twins (dated by TCRdb to 2016 to 2017). In the study overall: TCR alpha and beta repertoires from monozygotic twins, unrelated adults of various ages and cord blood were deep-sequenced to test whether fetal clonotypes persist. Replicate twin experiments were performed at different times using different library preparation protocols to rule out contamination.

The CDR3 has 15 amino acids, counting the end cysteine and phenylalanine. CDR3 DNA is the only sequence kept; it has 45 bases, read in frame from the first base. The germline V gene encodes CDR1 KGHDR and CDR2 SFDVKD. V and J are trimmed by 2 bases and 10 bases, and the gene matches miss 12 bases of the junction. Beyond this particular receptor, the publication reports: Compared with coincidental sharing between unrelated individuals, out-of-frame TCR alpha sequences shared between twins showed an excess of sequences with low generation probability. Fewer insertions were carried by abundant cord blood beta clonotypes; a weaker similar trend was observed in young adult naive repertoires, while no such trend was observed in memory repertoires. Because the same donors could not be followed over many years, the conclusions depended on cross-sectional statistical analysis. Zero-insertion analyses could be partly confounded by invariant T cells such as MAIT and iNKT, though diverse VJ usage argued against such confounding for most clonotypes. Out-of-frame TCR alpha sharing in monozygotic twins was systematically underestimated by recombination models, whereas sharing between unrelated individuals was in agreement with the recombination models. Excess twin sharing in beta out-of-frame sequences was weaker because fewer shared sequences lowered the signal-to-noise ratio.

The data also belong to a second study, concerning yellow fever vaccine responses in identical twins. The second source states: According to the authors, in identical twins the way T cells responded to vaccination appeared partly convergent and partly personalized. In the study, vaccine-responding T cell clones were precisely tracked in identical twins.

Material: CD4+ T cells sorted from blood. The chain employs TRBV24-1 and TRBJ1-1, with 7 central nucleotides matching TRBD1. The TCR comes from a young woman in good health. The DNA sequence is given as TGTGCCACCAGTGATTCTCCAATTCGACAGGGCGGAGCTTTCTTT. This gives the protein CATSDSPIRQGGAFF.